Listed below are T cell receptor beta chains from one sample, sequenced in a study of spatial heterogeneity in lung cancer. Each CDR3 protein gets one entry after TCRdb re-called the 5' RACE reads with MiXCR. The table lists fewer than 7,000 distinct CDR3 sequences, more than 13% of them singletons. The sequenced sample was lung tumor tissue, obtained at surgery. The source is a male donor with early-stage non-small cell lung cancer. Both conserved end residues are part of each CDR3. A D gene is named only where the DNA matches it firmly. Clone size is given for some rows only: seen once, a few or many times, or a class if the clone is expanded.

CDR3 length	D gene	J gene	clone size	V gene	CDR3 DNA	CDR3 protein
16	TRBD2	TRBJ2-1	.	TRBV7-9	TGTGCCAGCAGCTTCAGAGCGGGAGCTGCCTACAATGAGCAGTTCTTC	CASSFRAGAAYNEQFF
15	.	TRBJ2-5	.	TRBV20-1	TGCAGTGCTAGTACTAGAGGGGCGTACCAAGAGACCCAGTACTTC	CSASTRGAYQETQYF
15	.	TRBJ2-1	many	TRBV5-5	TGTGCCAGCAGCTTTGGGCCAGGGGAGGGTAGTGAGCAGTTCTTC	CASSFGPGEGSEQFF
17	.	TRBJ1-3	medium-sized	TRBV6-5	TGTGCCAGCAGCCAGATTGCGGGCAGCACCTCTGGAAACACCATATATTTT	CASSQIAGSTSGNTIYF
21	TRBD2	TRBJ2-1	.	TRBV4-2	TGTGCCAGCAGCCAAGAAGCTGTCACTAGCGGGAGGCTTAGCTCCTACAATGAGCAGTTCTTC	CASSQEAVTSGRLSSYNEQFF
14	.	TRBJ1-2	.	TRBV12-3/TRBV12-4	TGTGCCAGCAGCACGGGCGCAGCTAACTATGGCTACACCTTC	CASSTGAANYGYTF
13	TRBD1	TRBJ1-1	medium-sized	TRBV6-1	TGTGCCAGCAGATTTGGACAGGGGGCCGAAGCTTTCTTT	CASRFGQGAEAFF
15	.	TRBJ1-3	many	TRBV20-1	TGCAGTGCTAGGACAGGAAGGGTATCGGGAAACACCATATATTTT	CSARTGRVSGNTIYF
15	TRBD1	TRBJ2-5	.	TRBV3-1	TGTGCCAGCAGCTATACGGACAGGGGAGGGGAGACCCAGTACTTC	CASSYTDRGGETQYF
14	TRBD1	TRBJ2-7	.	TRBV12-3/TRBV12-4	TGTGCCAGCAGTTACCGGGACAGTCGCGCCGAGCAGTACTTC	CASSYRDSRAEQYF
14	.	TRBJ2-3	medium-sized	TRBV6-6	TGTGCCAGCAATAATTTTTATAGGGCAGATACGCAGTATTTT	CASNNFYRADTQYF
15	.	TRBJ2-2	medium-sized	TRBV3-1	TGTGCCAGCAGCCGACAGATAACGGTCGCCGGGGAGCTGTTTTTT	CASSRQITVAGELFF
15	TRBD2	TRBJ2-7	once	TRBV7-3	TGTGCCAGCAGCTTAAGCGGACGGGGAGGGTACGAGCAGTACTTC	CASSLSGRGGYEQYF
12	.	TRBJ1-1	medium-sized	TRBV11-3	TGTGCCAGCAGCTTAGCAGACGGCAAGCCGGGATTT	CASSLADGKPGF
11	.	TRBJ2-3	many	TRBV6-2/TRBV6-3	TGTGCCAGCAGTTACGAAGATACGCAGTATTTT	CASSYEDTQYF
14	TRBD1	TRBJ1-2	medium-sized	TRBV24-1	TGTGCCACCAGTGATGAAGACAGGGCTGGTGGCTACACCTTC	CATSDEDRAGGYTF
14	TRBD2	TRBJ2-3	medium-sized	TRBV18	TGTGCCAGCTCACGACTAGCTAGCACAGATACGCAGTATTTT	CASSRLASTDTQYF
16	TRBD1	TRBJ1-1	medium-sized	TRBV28	TGTGCCAGCAGTTTGGTTGGGACAGGGGGCTTCGCTGAAGCTTTCTTT	CASSLVGTGGFAEAFF
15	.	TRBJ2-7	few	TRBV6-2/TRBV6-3	TGTGCCAGCAGTTCCCCCACCAGGACCGGGGAAAAGGAGTACTTC	CASSSPTRTGEKEYF
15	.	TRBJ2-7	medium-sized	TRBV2	TGTGCCAGCAGTGAAAATCCGGCTAGCGTCTACGAGCAGTACTTC	CASSENPASVYEQYF
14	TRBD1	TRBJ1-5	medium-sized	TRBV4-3	TGCGCCAGCAGCCAAACACAGGGGATGCAGCCCCAGCATTTT	CASSQTQGMQPQHF
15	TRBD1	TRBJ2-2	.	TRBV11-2	TGTGCCAGCAGCTTACAGGGGGCAGAGGCCGGGGAGCTGTTTTTT	CASSLQGAEAGELFF
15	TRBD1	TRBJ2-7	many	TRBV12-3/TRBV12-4	TGTGCCAGCAGTTCGACCGGGACAGGGGTTAACGAGCAGTACTTC	CASSSTGTGVNEQYF
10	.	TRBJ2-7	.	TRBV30	TGTGCCTGGCCGGACAGTGAGAGACCTTTC	CAWPDSERPF
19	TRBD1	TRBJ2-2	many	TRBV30	TGTGCCTGCCGGGATAAAAGGGCAGGGGGCATTTTGAACACCGGGGAGCTGTTTTTT	CACRDKRAGGILNTGELFF
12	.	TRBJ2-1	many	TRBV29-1	TGCACCACGAAGTCAGGGTTCGATGAGCAGTTCTTC	CTTKSGFDEQFF
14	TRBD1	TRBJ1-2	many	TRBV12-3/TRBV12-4	TGTGCCAGCAGTCCCGGGACAGGTATCCTTGGCTACACCTTC	CASSPGTGILGYTF
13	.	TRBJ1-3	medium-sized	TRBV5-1	TGCGCCAGCGGAACGCCGGAGGGAAACACCATATATTTT	CASGTPEGNTIYF
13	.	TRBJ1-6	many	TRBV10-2	TGCGCCAGCAGCAAGGGGAGTGGCTCACCCCTCCACTTT	CASSKGSGSPLHF
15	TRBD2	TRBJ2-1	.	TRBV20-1	TGCAGTGCTCTGCGACTAGCGGGAGGGCCCAATGAGCAGTTCTTC	CSALRLAGGPNEQFF
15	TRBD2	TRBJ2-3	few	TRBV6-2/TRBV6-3	TGTGCCAGCAGTTACGGCGGGAGGGCTGCAGATACGCAGTATTTT	CASSYGGRAADTQYF
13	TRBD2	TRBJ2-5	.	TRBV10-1	TGCGCCAGCTCCGGGGTAGCGGGAGAGACCCAGTACTTC	CASSGVAGETQYF
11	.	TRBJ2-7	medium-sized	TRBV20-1	TGCAGTGCTAACCAGGGAAGCGAGCAGTACTTC	CSANQGSEQYF
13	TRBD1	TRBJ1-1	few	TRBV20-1	TGCAGTGCTAGACAGGGGGCGCGAACTGAAGCTTTCTTT	CSARQGARTEAFF
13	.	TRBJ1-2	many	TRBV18	TGTGCCAGCTCACTGGGCCAGGAGGATGGCTACACCTTC	CASSLGQEDGYTF
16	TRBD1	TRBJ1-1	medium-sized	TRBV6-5	TGTGCCAGCAGTCGGGTAACGGGACAGGGAAACACTGAAGCTTTCTTT	CASSRVTGQGNTEAFF
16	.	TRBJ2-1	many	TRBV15	TGTGCCACCAGCAGAGATTTGGCTAGCGCGTACAATGAGCAGTTCTTC	CATSRDLASAYNEQFF
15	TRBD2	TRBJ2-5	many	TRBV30	TGTGCCTGGATGAGAACTAGCGGTTTCCAAGAGACCCAGTACTTC	CAWMRTSGFQETQYF
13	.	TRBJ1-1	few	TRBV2	TGTGCCAGCAGTGAAGCGACCTACACTGAAGCTTTCTTT	CASSEATYTEAFF
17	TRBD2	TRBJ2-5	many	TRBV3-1	TGTGCCAGCAGCCAGGGGATAGCGGGAGAAACGGAAGAGACCCAGTACTTC	CASSQGIAGETEETQYF
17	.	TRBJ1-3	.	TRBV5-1	TGCGCCAGCAGCTTGCCTGGCTCCGGGCCGGGTGGAAACACCATATATTTT	CASSLPGSGPGGNTIYF
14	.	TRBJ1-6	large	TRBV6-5	TGTGCCAGCAGTTACTCGACTGCCGTTTCACCCCTCCACTTT	CASSYSTAVSPLHF
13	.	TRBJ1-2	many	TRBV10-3	TGTGCCATCAGGGGACATTCCAACTATGGCTACACCTTC	CAIRGHSNYGYTF
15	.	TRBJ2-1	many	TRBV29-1	TGCAGCGTTGGATTGCTGGAGCGGAGCTACAATGAGCAGTTCTTC	CSVGLLERSYNEQFF
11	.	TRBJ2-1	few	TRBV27	TGTGCCAGCGGCGGTATGGATGAGCAGTTCTTC	CASGGMDEQFF
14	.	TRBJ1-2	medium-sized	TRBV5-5	TGTGCCAGCAGCTTGTTACCGATAAACTATGGCTACACCTTC	CASSLLPINYGYTF
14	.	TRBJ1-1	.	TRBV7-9	TGTGCCAGCACCAAGGCCACAGGGCGAACTGAAGCTTTCTTT	CASTKATGRTEAFF
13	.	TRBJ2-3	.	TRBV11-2	TGTGCCAGCAGCTTAGTTACAGGGGATACGCAGTATTTT	CASSLVTGDTQYF
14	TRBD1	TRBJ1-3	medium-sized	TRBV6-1	TGTGCCAGCACCTTCGAGGGACAGGGGAGCACCATATATTTT	CASTFEGQGSTIYF
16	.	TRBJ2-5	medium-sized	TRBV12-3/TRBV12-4	TGTGCCAGCAGTTTTGATGGCAGTGCTCGACTTGAGACCCAGTACTTC	CASSFDGSARLETQYF
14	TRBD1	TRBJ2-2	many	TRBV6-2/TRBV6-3	TGTGCCAGCAGACGGACAGGGGGCACCGGGGAGCTGTTTTTT	CASRRTGGTGELFF
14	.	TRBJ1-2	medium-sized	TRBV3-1	TGTGCCAGCAGCCAAGAGACGCCGAACTATGGCTACACCTTC	CASSQETPNYGYTF
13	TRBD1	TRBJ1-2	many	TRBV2	TGTGCCAGCAGTGTGGAACAGGGGTATGGCTACACCTTC	CASSVEQGYGYTF
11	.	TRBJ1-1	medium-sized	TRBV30	TGTGCCTGGAATAAGCCCCTCGGGGCTTTCTTT	CAWNKPLGAFF
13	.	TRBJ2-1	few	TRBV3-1	TGTGCCAGCAGCCAAGCTGGTGGACTCGGGCAGTTCTTC	CASSQAGGLGQFF
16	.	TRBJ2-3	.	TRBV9	TGTGCCAGCAGCCTCACTCACTCGCGCAACACAGATACGCAGTATTTT	CASSLTHSRNTDTQYF
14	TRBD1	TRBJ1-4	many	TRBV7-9	TGTGCCAGCAGCTTGACAGGGGGGTCTGAAAAACTGTTTTTT	CASSLTGGSEKLFF
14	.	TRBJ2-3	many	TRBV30	TGTGCCTGGCGGAATAGAGCCCGCACAGATACGCAGTATTTT	CAWRNRARTDTQYF
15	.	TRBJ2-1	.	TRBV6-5	TGTGCCAGCAGCCACCTTACCGGGCGGACTAACAATGAGCAGTTC	CASSHLTGRTNNEQF
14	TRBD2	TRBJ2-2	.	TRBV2	TGTGCCAGCACCACGGGACTAGCGACCGGGGAGCTGTTTTTT	CASTTGLATGELFF